The clone carrying this T cell receptor (beta chain) was counted a few times. Its target is unknown. The CDR3 consists of 13 residues. These data come from a study of T cell responses to AZD1222 COVID-19 vaccine. General observations from the study: Regions left unmutated in variants are reportedly the target of nearly half of spike-specific TCRs. Mapped onto spike, vaccine-associated CD4 TCRs spanned it and were dominant at 160-218 and 743-854. After the peak T cell response, and only then, were repertoires sampled. Recipients of two AZD1222 doses showed rising Spike-specific TCR breadth and depth.

Method: immunoSEQ multiplex PCR; TCRdb's copy keeps in-frame clones and lacks some. The sample includes roughly 150,000 clones, roughly 93% of them seen just once. The chain uses TRBV21-1 and TRBJ2-7; TRBD2 is the table's D call and was not checked against the DNA. TRBV21-1 is recorded as a pseudogene. The sequence was obtained from an adult who received the AZD1222 COVID-19 vaccine. Sequencing was performed on peripheral blood, taken 28 days after the second AZD1222 dose. CDR3: CASSNGTSYEQYF. In nucleotides, the CDR3 is TGTGCCAGCAGCAACGGGACTAGCTACGAGCAGTACTTC.